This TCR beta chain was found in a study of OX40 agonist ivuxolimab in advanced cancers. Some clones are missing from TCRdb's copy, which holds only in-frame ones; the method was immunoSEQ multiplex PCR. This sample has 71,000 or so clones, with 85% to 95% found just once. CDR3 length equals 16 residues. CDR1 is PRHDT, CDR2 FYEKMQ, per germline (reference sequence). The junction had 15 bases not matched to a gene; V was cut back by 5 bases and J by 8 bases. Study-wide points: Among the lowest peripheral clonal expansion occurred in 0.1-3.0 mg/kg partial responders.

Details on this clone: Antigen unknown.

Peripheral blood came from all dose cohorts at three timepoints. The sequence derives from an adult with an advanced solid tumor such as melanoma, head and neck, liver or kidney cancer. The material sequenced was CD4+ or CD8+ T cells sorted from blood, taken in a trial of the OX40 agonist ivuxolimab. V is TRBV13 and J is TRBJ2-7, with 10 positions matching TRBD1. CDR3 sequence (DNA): TGTGCCAGCAGCCCACGGACAGGGGGGCCCGAAAGCAAGCAGTACTTC. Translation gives CASSPRTGGPESKQYF. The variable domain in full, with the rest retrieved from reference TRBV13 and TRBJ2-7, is AAGVIQSPRHLIKEKRETATLKCYPIPRHDTVYWYQQGPGQDPQFLISFYEKMQSDKGSIPDRFSAQQFSDYHSELNMSSLELGDSALYFCASSPRTGGPESKQYFGPGTRLTVT.